A selection of T cell receptor beta chains follows, all from one sample in a study of blood T cell repertoires in COVID-19. Sequencing was performed with immunoSEQ multiplex PCR; in TCRdb, only in-frame clones are kept and a portion is missing. The sample gives 430,000 or so clones, around nine tenths of which show up once; approximately 1.5% is in the top ten. What was sequenced was PBMCs or T cells enriched from blood (not recorded which). The receptors stem from a woman younger than 35 who had been exposed to COVID-19. The CDR3 runs from the conserved cysteine through the conserved F or W. The order of the fields is J gene, D gene, clone size, V gene, CDR3 DNA, CDR3 protein. A D gene is named only where the DNA matches it firmly. Size is omitted from some rows. Given values are once, few, many or a class for expanded clones.

J: TRBJ1-5; D: -; size: -; V: TRBV29-1; DNA: TGCAGCGTTGGAGATCAGGGGATTAATCAGCCCCAGCATTTT; CDR3: CSVGDQGINQPQHF
J: TRBJ1-1; D: -; size: few; V: TRBV6-5; DNA: TGTGCCAGCAGTTACTCTTCAGGTTATGAAGCTTTCTTT; CDR3: CASSYSSGYEAFF
J: TRBJ2-5; D: TRBD2; size: -; V: TRBV9; DNA: TGTGCCAGCAGCCGGGGGGGAGGGCCTCGAGAGACCCAGTACTTC; CDR3: CASSRGGGPRETQYF
J: TRBJ2-1; D: TRBD2; size: -; V: TRBV7-2; DNA: TGTGCCAGCAGCGCCCAACCTGCCGGCGGGGGTCAGAATGAGCAGTTCTTC; CDR3: CASSAQPAGGGQNEQFF
J: TRBJ1-4; D: -; size: -; V: TRBV3-1/TRBV3-2; DNA: TGTGCCAGCAGCCAAGAAGTTAACGGGCGGGGGACTAATGAAAAACTGTTTTTT; CDR3: CASSQEVNGRGTNEKLFF
J: TRBJ1-3; D: -; size: -; V: TRBV6-5; DNA: TGTGCCAGCGGGGGCACGGGGATCAACACCATATATTTT; CDR3: CASGGTGINTIYF
J: TRBJ1-3; D: -; size: once; V: TRBV7-8; DNA: TGTGCCAGCAGCCATCAGGGGAACCACACCATATATTTT; CDR3: CASSHQGNHTIYF
J: TRBJ2-7; D: TRBD1; size: few; V: TRBV28; DNA: TGTGCCAGCAGTTTAGGGACAGGGTGGTACGAGCAGTACTTC; CDR3: CASSLGTGWYEQYF
J: TRBJ1-6; D: TRBD1; size: -; V: TRBV27; DNA: TGTGCCAGCAGTTTATCCTTCGGGACAGGGAAGCGGTCACCCCTCCACTTT; CDR3: CASSLSFGTGKRSPLHF
J: TRBJ2-7; D: TRBD1; size: -; V: TRBV2; DNA: TGTGCCAGGGGGACAGAGACCTACGAGCAGTACTTC; CDR3: CARGTETYEQYF
J: TRBJ1-2; D: TRBD1; size: -; V: TRBV15; DNA: TGTGCCACCAGCAGACGTCAGGGGGCTGAGGGCTACACCTTC; CDR3: CATSRRQGAEGYTF
J: TRBJ2-2; D: TRBD2; size: -; V: TRBV18; DNA: TGTGCCAGCTCACCAAGCGGGGGTATTAACACCGGGGAGCTGTTTTTT; CDR3: CASSPSGGINTGELFF
J: TRBJ1-1; D: -; size: -; V: TRBV5-1; DNA: TGCGCAGATGTGGACAGTATAACTTTCTTT; CDR3: CADVDSITFF
J: TRBJ1-6; D: -; size: -; V: TRBV7-9; DNA: TGTGCCAGCAGCTTCTCGTTGACAGGTCTTAATTCACCCCTCCACTTT; CDR3: CASSFSLTGLNSPLHF
J: TRBJ2-3; D: TRBD2; size: -; V: TRBV11-1; DNA: TGTGCCAGCAGCTTCGGGACTAGTAGCACAGATACGCAGTATTTT; CDR3: CASSFGTSSTDTQYF
J: TRBJ1-6; D: TRBD1; size: -; V: TRBV2; DNA: TGTGCCAGCAGTGAAGCCATACAGGGGAATAATTCACCCCTCCACTTT; CDR3: CASSEAIQGNNSPLHF
J: TRBJ2-2; D: TRBD2; size: -; V: TRBV28; DNA: TGTGCCAGCAGTTTAGGGACTAGCGTTGGGGAGCTGTTTTTT; CDR3: CASSLGTSVGELFF
J: TRBJ1-4; D: -; size: -; V: TRBV9; DNA: TGTGCCAGCAGCGTACGAGGTGATGAAAAACTGTTTTTT; CDR3: CASSVRGDEKLFF
J: TRBJ1-5; D: -; size: -; V: TRBV11-2; DNA: TGTGCCAGCAGCCATCTAAATCAGCCCCAGCATTTT; CDR3: CASSHLNQPQHF
J: TRBJ1-2; D: TRBD1; size: -; V: TRBV20-1; DNA: TGCAGTGCTACGACAGGGAACGGCTACACCTTC; CDR3: CSATTGNGYTF
J: TRBJ2-1; D: TRBD2; size: -; V: TRBV6-2/TRBV6-3; DNA: TGTGCCAGCAGTGTAGCGGGGGGCAAGACCTACAATGAGCAGTTCTTC; CDR3: CASSVAGGKTYNEQFF
J: TRBJ1-6; D: TRBD1; size: -; V: TRBV30; DNA: TGTGCCTGGAGTGTATCTGGACAGGGGAATTCACCCCTCCACTTT; CDR3: CAWSVSGQGNSPLHF
J: TRBJ2-5; D: -; size: -; V: TRBV5-1; DNA: TGCGCCAGCACTCAGGGTGGGCACCAAGAGACCCAGTACTTC; CDR3: CASTQGGHQETQYF
J: TRBJ2-5; D: TRBD2; size: -; V: TRBV7-2; DNA: TGTGCCAGCAGCTTTGGGTCGGGGGGCCAAGAGACCCAGTACTTC; CDR3: CASSFGSGGQETQYF
J: TRBJ1-5; D: -; size: -; V: TRBV2; DNA: TGTGCCAGCAGTGATGAGGCCAATCAGCCCCAGCATTTT; CDR3: CASSDEANQPQHF
J: TRBJ1-1; D: -; size: -; V: TRBV28; DNA: TGTGCCAGCCGCGTATTGAATATGAACACTGAAGCTTTCTTT; CDR3: CASRVLNMNTEAFF
J: TRBJ2-1; D: -; size: -; V: TRBV11-2; DNA: TGTGCCAGCAGCTTAATGTGGGACATCAGCAATGAGCAGTTCTTC; CDR3: CASSLMWDISNEQFF
J: TRBJ2-7; D: -; size: -; V: TRBV6-5; DNA: TGTGCCAGCAGCCCCCCAGGGGCCTACGAGCAGTACTTC; CDR3: CASSPPGAYEQYF
J: TRBJ1-1; D: TRBD1; size: -; V: TRBV7-6; DNA: TGTGCCAGCAGCACGGGACAGGGGGCGTCTGAAGCTTTCTTT; CDR3: CASSTGQGASEAFF
J: TRBJ2-2; D: TRBD1; size: -; V: TRBV5-1; DNA: TGCGCCAGCAGCTACACGACAGGGTTGAACACCGGGGAGCTGTTTTTT; CDR3: CASSYTTGLNTGELFF
J: TRBJ2-7; D: -; size: few; V: TRBV7-2; DNA: TGTGCCAGCAGCTTAGTCAACGAGCAGTACTTC; CDR3: CASSLVNEQYF
J: TRBJ2-5; D: TRBD2; size: -; V: TRBV2; DNA: TGTGCCAGCACGGGGCTAGCGGGCCGCCAAGAGACCCAGTACTTC; CDR3: CASTGLAGRQETQYF
J: TRBJ1-3; D: -; size: few; V: TRBV9; DNA: TGTGCCAGCAGCGTAAGCCCCCACTCTGGAAACACCATATATTTT; CDR3: CASSVSPHSGNTIYF
J: TRBJ2-5; D: TRBD2; size: many; V: TRBV11-2; DNA: TGTGCCAGCAGCTTAATCCGGACTAGCGGGACGGAGACCCAGTACTTC; CDR3: CASSLIRTSGTETQYF
J: TRBJ1-3; D: TRBD1; size: -; V: TRBV27; DNA: TGTGCCAGCAGTCCTTACACGACAGGGCCTGGAAACACCATATATTTT; CDR3: CASSPYTTGPGNTIYF
J: TRBJ2-7; D: TRBD2; size: -; V: TRBV7-8; DNA: TGTGCCAGCAGCGAACGGGAGGAAGGCTACGAGCAGTACTTC; CDR3: CASSEREEGYEQYF
J: TRBJ1-2; D: TRBD1; size: -; V: TRBV7-9; DNA: TGTGCCAGCAGCTTAGTGGGGACAGGGGGCTACACCTTC; CDR3: CASSLVGTGGYTF
J: TRBJ2-7; D: TRBD1; size: -; V: TRBV5-3; DNA: TGTGCCAGAAGCCGGGACAGGCAGAGCTCCTACGAGCAGTACTTC; CDR3: CARSRDRQSSYEQYF